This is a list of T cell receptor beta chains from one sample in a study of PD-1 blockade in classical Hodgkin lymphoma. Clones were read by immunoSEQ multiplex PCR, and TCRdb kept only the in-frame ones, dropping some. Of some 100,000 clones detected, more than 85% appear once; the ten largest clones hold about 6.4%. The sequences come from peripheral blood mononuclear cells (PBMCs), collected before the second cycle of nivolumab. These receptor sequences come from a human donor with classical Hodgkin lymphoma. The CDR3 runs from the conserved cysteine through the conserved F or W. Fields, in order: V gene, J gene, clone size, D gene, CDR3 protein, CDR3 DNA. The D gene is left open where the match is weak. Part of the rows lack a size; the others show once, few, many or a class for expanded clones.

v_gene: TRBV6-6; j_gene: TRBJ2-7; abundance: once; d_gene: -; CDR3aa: CASSYLDLYEQYF; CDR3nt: TGTGCCAGCAGTTACTTGGACCTCTACGAGCAGTACTTC
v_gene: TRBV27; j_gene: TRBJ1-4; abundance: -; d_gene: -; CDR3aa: CASSEEGNEKLFF; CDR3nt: TGTGCCAGCAGTGAAGAGGGGAATGAAAAACTGTTTTTT
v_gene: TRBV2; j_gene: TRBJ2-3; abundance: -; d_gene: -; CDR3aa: CARQGLSTDTQYF; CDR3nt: TGTGCCAGACAGGGCCTTAGCACAGATACGCAGTATTTT
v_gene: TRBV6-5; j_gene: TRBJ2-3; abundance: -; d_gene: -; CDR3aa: CASRSQGGWDTQYF; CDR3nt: TGTGCCAGCAGGAGTCAGGGGGGGTGGGATACGCAGTATTTT
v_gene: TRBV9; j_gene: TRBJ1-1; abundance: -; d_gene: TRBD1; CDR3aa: CASSSGTGGSTEAFF; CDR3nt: TGTGCCAGCAGCTCAGGGACAGGGGGGAGCACTGAAGCTTTCTTT
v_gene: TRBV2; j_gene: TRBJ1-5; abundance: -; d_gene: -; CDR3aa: CASSAAYYSNQPQHF; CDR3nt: TGTGCCAGCAGTGCGGCATATTATAGCAATCAGCCCCAGCATTTT
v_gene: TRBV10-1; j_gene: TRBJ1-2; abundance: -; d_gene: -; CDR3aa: CASSETEGGGYTF; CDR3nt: TGCGCCAGCAGTGAAACCGAGGGCGGTGGCTACACCTTC
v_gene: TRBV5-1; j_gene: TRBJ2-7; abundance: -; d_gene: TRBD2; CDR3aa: CASSGTSGATYEQYF; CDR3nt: TGCGCCAGCAGCGGAACTAGCGGGGCAACTTACGAGCAGTACTTC
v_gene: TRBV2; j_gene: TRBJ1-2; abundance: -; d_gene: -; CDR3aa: CASSLGKVDGYTF; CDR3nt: TGTGCCAGCAGCCTCGGTAAGGTTGATGGCTACACCTTC
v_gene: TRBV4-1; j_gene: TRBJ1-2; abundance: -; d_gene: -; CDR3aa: CASSQGVGTESNYGYTF; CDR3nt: TGCGCCAGCAGCCAAGGGGTTGGGACGGAATCTAACTATGGCTACACCTTC
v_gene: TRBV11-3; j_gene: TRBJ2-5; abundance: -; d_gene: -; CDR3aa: CASSLNPVAGTQYF; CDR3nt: TGTGCCAGCAGCTTAAATCCGGTCGCGGGGACCCAGTACTTC
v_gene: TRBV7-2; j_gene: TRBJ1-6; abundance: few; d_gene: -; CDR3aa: CASSLVGNSPLHF; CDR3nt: TGTGCCAGCAGCTTAGTAGGGAATTCACCCCTCCACTTT
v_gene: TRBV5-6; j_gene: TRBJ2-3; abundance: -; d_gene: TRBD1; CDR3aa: CASSYRSGQAIADTQYF; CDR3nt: TGTGCCAGCAGCTATAGGTCGGGACAGGCGATCGCAGATACGCAGTATTTT
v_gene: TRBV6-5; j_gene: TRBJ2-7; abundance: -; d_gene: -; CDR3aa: CASSYSDGSYEQYF; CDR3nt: TGTGCCAGCAGTTACTCGGACGGAAGCTACGAGCAGTACTTC
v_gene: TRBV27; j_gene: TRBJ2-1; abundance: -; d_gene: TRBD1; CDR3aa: CASSLGDRDYNEQFF; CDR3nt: TGTGCCAGCAGTTTGGGGGACAGGGACTACAATGAGCAGTTCTTC
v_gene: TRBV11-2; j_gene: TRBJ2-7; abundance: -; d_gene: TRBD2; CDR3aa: CASSFGLAGRSYEQYF; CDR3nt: TGTGCCAGCAGCTTCGGACTAGCGGGCCGTTCCTACGAGCAGTACTTC
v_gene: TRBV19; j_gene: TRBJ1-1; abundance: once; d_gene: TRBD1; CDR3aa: CASSIGQGVGTEAFF; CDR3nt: TGTGCCAGTAGTATTGGGCAGGGGGTAGGCACTGAAGCTTTCTTT
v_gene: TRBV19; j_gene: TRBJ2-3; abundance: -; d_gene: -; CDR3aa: CASNGDLTPDGTQYF; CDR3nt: TGTGCCAGTAACGGGGATCTTACCCCGGACGGTACGCAGTATTTT
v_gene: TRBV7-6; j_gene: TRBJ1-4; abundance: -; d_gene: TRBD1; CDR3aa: CASSLARDSFAPATNEKLFF; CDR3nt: TGTGCCAGCAGCTTAGCCCGGGACAGTTTCGCTCCCGCAACTAATGAAAAACTGTTTTTT
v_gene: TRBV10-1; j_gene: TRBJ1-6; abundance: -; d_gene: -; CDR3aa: CASSRGGAGNSPLHF; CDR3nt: TGCGCCAGCAGTCGTGGGGGCGCGGGGAATTCACCCCTCCACTTT
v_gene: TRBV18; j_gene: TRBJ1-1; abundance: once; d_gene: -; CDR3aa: CASSPVVQNTEAFF; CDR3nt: TGTGCCAGCTCACCAGTGGTTCAGAACACTGAAGCTTTCTTT
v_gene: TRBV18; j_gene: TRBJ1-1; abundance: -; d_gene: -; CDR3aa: CASSPSTEAFF; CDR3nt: TGTGCCAGCTCACCAAGTACTGAAGCTTTCTTT
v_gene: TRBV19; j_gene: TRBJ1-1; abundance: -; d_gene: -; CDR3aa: CASTRTERTEAFF; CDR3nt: TGTGCCAGTACCCGGACAGAACGCACTGAAGCTTTCTTT
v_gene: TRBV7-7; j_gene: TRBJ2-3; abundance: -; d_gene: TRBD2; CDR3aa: CASSSGLAEDTQYF; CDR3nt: TGTGCCAGCAGCTCGGGACTAGCCGAAGATACGCAGTATTTT
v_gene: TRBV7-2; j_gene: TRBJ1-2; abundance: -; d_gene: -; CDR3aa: CASSLEWGANYGYTF; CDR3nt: TGTGCCAGCAGCTTAGAATGGGGAGCTAACTATGGCTACACCTTC
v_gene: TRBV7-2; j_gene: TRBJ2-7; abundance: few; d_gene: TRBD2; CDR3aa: CASSLGGGAPQYF; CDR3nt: TGTGCCAGCAGCTTAGGCGGGGGGGCTCCCCAGTACTTC
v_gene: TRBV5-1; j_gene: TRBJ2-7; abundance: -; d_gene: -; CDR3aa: CASSTQGSYEQYF; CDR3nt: TGCGCCAGCAGCACCCAGGGGTCCTACGAGCAGTACTTC
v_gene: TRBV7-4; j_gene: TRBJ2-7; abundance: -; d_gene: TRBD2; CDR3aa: CASSLEASGGLYEQYF; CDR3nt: TGTGCCAGCAGCTTAGAGGCTAGCGGGGGACTATACGAGCAGTACTTC
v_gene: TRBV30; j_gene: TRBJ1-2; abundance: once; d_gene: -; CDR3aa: CAPGPQGFGGYTF; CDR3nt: TGTGCCCCGGGGCCCCAGGGCTTTGGTGGCTACACCTTC
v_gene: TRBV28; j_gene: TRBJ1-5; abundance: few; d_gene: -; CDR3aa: CASNSGNQPQHF; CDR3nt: TGTGCCAGCAATTCAGGGAATCAGCCCCAGCATTTT
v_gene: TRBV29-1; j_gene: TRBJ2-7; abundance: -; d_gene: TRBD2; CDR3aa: CSARVAGGLWEQYF; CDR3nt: TGCAGCGCCCGCGTAGCGGGGGGGCTTTGGGAGCAGTACTTC
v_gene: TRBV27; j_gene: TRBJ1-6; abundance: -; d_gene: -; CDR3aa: CASALTGSNSPLHF; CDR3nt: TGTGCCAGCGCGCTGACAGGTTCAAATTCACCCCTCCACTTT
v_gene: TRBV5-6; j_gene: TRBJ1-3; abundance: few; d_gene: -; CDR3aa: CASSLTGGNTIYF; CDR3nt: TGTGCCAGCAGCCTAACAGGGGGAAACACCATATATTTT
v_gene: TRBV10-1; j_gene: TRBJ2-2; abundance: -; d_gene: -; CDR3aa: CASSESGAGELFF; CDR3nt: TGCGCCAGCAGTGAGTCGGGGGCCGGGGAGCTGTTTTTT
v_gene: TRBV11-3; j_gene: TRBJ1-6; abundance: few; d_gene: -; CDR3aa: CASSIARGPNSPLHF; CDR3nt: TGTGCCAGCAGCATAGCCCGGGGACCGAATTCACCCCTCCACTTT
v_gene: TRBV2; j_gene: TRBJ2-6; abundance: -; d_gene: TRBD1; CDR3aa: CASSGTGTGANVLTF; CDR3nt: TGTGCCAGCAGCGGGACAGGGACCGGGGCCAACGTCCTGACTTTC
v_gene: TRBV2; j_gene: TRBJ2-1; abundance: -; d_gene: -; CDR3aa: CASRTEGSGTLSYNEQFF; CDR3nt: TGTGCCAGCAGGACTGAGGGGTCCGGGACACTCTCCTACAATGAGCAGTTCTTC
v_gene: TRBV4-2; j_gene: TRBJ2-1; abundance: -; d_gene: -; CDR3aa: CASSQDPRQWNEQFF; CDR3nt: TGTGCCAGCAGCCAAGATCCGAGACAGTGGAATGAGCAGTTCTTC
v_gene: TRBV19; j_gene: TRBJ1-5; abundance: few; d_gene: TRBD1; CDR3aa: CASSMTGAYQPQHF; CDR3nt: TGTGCCAGTAGTATGACAGGGGCCTATCAGCCCCAGCATTTT
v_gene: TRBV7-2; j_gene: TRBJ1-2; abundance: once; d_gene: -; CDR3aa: CASSPLAGGYTF; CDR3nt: TGTGCCAGCAGCCCCCTGGCGGGTGGCTACACCTTC
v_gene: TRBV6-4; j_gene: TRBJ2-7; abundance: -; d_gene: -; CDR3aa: CASSDSAGVREQYF; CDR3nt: TGTGCCAGCAGTGACTCGGCAGGGGTGAGGGAGCAGTACTTC
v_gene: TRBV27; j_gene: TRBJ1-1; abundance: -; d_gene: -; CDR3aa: CASRGTLLNTEAFF; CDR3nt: TGTGCCAGCAGGGGGACGCTACTGAACACTGAAGCTTTCTTT
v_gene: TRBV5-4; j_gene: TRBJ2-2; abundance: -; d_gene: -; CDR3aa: CASSQGPPSGELFF; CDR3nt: TGTGCCAGCAGCCAAGGACCCCCATCCGGGGAGCTGTTTTTT